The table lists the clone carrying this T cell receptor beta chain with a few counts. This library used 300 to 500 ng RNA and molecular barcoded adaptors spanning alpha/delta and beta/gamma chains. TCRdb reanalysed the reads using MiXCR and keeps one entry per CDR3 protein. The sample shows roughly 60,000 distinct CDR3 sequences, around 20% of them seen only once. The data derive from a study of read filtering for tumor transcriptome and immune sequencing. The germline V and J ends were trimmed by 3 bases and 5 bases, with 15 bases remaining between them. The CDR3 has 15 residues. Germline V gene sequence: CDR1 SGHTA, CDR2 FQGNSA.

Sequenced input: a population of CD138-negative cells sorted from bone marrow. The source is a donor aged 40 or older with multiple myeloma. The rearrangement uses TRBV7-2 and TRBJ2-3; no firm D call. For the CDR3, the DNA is TGTGCCAGCAGCTTTAATCCAACCTCCAAAGATACGCAGTATTTT. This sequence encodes CASSFNPTSKDTQYF.